This T cell receptor beta chain came from a study of OX40 agonist ivuxolimab in advanced cancers. Study overall: The patients' treatment was ivuxolimab, an agonistic anti-OX40 (CD134) antibody.

Profiled with immunoSEQ multiplex PCR; TCRdb holds only in-frame clones, not every one. Of 81,000 or so clones in the sample, around 90% are singletons; the top ten hold roughly 8.9%. The CDR3 has 15 residues. CDR1 is SGDLS, CDR2 YYNGEE, per germline. Trimming left V 0 bases short and J 0 bases short, with 9 bases between. The specimen was CD4+ or CD8+ T cells sorted from blood, collected in a trial of the OX40 agonist ivuxolimab. The V call is TRBV9, the J call TRBJ1-2; D is possibly TRBD1 (5 bases). The clonotype originates from an adult with an advanced solid tumor such as melanoma, head and neck, liver or kidney cancer. The CDR3 coding sequence is TGTGCCAGCAGCGTAGGGGGCACAGCTAACTATGGCTACACCTTC. This encodes CASSVGGTANYGYTF.